This is a list of T cell receptor beta chains from one sample in a study of T cell changes during pregnancy in multiple sclerosis. The assay was immunoSEQ multiplex PCR, and TCRdb's table has in-frame clones only and misses some. The table shows some 62,000 clones, with about 90% occurring only once. This sample comprised peripheral blood, obtained in the second trimester of pregnancy. The receptors originated from a female donor in good health, enrolled as a control in a pregnancy study. CDR3s include the opening cysteine and the closing phenylalanine or tryptophan. D genes are given only for firm matches. A clone size is listed for some rows: how often the clone was seen (once, few, many), or a class if it is expanded.

DNA | CDR3 | D | size | J | V
TGTGCCAGCTCACCTGCAGGGGATGAAGCTTTCTTT | CASSPAGDEAFF | NA | NA | TRBJ1-1 | TRBV18
TGTGCCAGCAGCCAAGGTAGCGGGGGGGCGAATGAGCAGTTCTTC | CASSQGSGGANEQFF | TRBD2 | NA | TRBJ2-1 | TRBV4-2
TGTGCCTGGAGTGTCCCGGGACAGGGGGCGGCGGAGCAGTTCTTC | CAWSVPGQGAAEQFF | TRBD1 | NA | TRBJ2-1 | TRBV30
TGTGCCAGCAGCCCTAGCGGCTCCTACAATGAGCAGTTCTTC | CASSPSGSYNEQFF | TRBD2 | NA | TRBJ2-1 | TRBV7-3
TGTGCCAGCAGCTTCATCGGCGGATCCTACGAGCAGTACTTC | CASSFIGGSYEQYF | NA | NA | TRBJ2-7 | TRBV5-6
TGTGCCTGGAGTTATGGGACAGGGCGGTCCGAGCAGTACTTC | CAWSYGTGRSEQYF | TRBD1 | NA | TRBJ2-7 | TRBV30
TGTGCCAGCAGCTTTGGGGCGGGAGTCCTTTCAGATACGCAGTATTTT | CASSFGAGVLSDTQYF | TRBD2 | NA | TRBJ2-3 | TRBV7-9
TGTGCCAGCAGTTCGAGGGTCACAGAGGGGCAGTTCTTC | CASSSRVTEGQFF | NA | NA | TRBJ2-1 | TRBV28
TGTGCCAGCAGCGAATGGCGGGAGGGCCGCGAGCAGTTCTTC | CASSEWREGREQFF | TRBD2 | NA | TRBJ2-1 | TRBV9
TGTGCCAGTAGTAGTTTTAGAGGGGCAGGGGTCAACACTGAAGCTTTCTTT | CASSSFRGAGVNTEAFF | NA | once | TRBJ1-1 | TRBV19
TGTGCCAGCAGCCAAGTGTCAAGCGGGGGGCAAGCCACAGATACGCAGTATTTT | CASSQVSSGGQATDTQYF | TRBD2 | NA | TRBJ2-3 | TRBV4-2
TGCAGCGTTGAAGATCTGGGCGCAGGGAACACTGAAGCTTTCTTT | CSVEDLGAGNTEAFF | NA | few | TRBJ1-1 | TRBV29-1
TGCGCCAGCAGCCCTATTCGATTTAAGCGGGACGGTGAGACCCAGTACTTC | CASSPIRFKRDGETQYF | TRBD2 | NA | TRBJ2-5 | TRBV5-1
TGTGCCAGCAGTTTGTTCGGTCAGGGCCTTAATGAAAAACTGTTTTTT | CASSLFGQGLNEKLFF | NA | NA | TRBJ1-4 | TRBV28
TGTGCCATCAGTGAGTCGACTGGGAGGACTGAAGCTTTCTTT | CAISESTGRTEAFF | NA | NA | TRBJ1-1 | TRBV10-3
TGTGCCAGCTCACCACCCCCCAATAATGAGCAGTTCTTC | CASSPPPNNEQFF | NA | NA | TRBJ2-1 | TRBV18
TGCGCCAGCAGCCAAGATCCAGCGGCTAGCAGGTACAATGAGCAGTTCTTC | CASSQDPAASRYNEQFF | NA | NA | TRBJ2-1 | TRBV4-3
TGTGCCAGCAGCCTCGCCGGGCGGGGTGAGCAGTTCTTC | CASSLAGRGEQFF | NA | NA | TRBJ2-1 | TRBV11-3
TGTGCCAGCAGTGGCGGGTTCACAGATACGCAGTATTTT | CASSGGFTDTQYF | NA | NA | TRBJ2-3 | TRBV28
TGTGCCAGCAGCCTATTGGGCGTAACGGGGACAGATACGCAGTATTTT | CASSLLGVTGTDTQYF | NA | NA | TRBJ2-3 | TRBV9
TGTGCCAGTAGTAGAGGGACTAGCGGGAGCTCCTACAATGAGCAGTTCTTC | CASSRGTSGSSYNEQFF | TRBD2 | NA | TRBJ2-1 | TRBV19
TGTGCCAGCAGCGCTAGCGGGGGGGTGGGCAATGAGCAGTTCTTC | CASSASGGVGNEQFF | TRBD2 | NA | TRBJ2-1 | TRBV9
TGTGCCAGTAGTGTCGGGACAGGGTCCTACGAGCAGTACTTC | CASSVGTGSYEQYF | TRBD1 | NA | TRBJ2-7 | TRBV19
TGTGCCAGTACCACGGACAGGGCGACGCAGTATTTT | CASTTDRATQYF | TRBD1 | NA | TRBJ2-3 | TRBV19
TGTGCCAGTAGTACCGGTCGGGACAGTAATTCACCCCTCCACTTT | CASSTGRDSNSPLHF | TRBD1 | once | TRBJ1-6 | TRBV19
TGTGCCAGCAGCCAATTCGGGGGATTGAACTATGGCTACACCTTC | CASSQFGGLNYGYTF | NA | NA | TRBJ1-2 | TRBV27
TGTGCCAGCTCACCTGGACTAGAGGAGACCCAGTACTTC | CASSPGLEETQYF | TRBD2 | NA | TRBJ2-5 | TRBV18
TGTGCCAGCTCACCCCCGGTGGCGGGCTATGGCTACACCTTC | CASSPPVAGYGYTF | NA | NA | TRBJ1-2 | TRBV18
TGTGCCAGCCTGGCAAGTCTGAACACTGAAGCTTTCTTT | CASLASLNTEAFF | NA | NA | TRBJ1-1 | TRBV2
TGCGCCAGCAGTGACCCTAGCGTCCTCTCTACCACAGATACGCAGTATTTT | CASSDPSVLSTTDTQYF | NA | once | TRBJ2-3 | TRBV10-1
TGTGCCAGCAGCTCTGCGGGCCTAGTAAATTTCTACTTC | CASSSAGLVNFYF | NA | NA | TRBJ2-7 | TRBV7-2
TGTGCCAGCAGCTTGTTCTCTAGCGGGGGCGCAGATACGCAGTATTTT | CASSLFSSGGADTQYF | TRBD2 | NA | TRBJ2-3 | TRBV5-6
TGTGCCAGCAGCCCCCAAGCGGGAGGCTACGAGCAGTACTTC | CASSPQAGGYEQYF | TRBD2 | once | TRBJ2-7 | TRBV7-3
TGTGCCATCAGTGAGGGCCGGGACAGACCATCCACCGAGCAGTACTTC | CAISEGRDRPSTEQYF | TRBD1 | few | TRBJ2-7 | TRBV10-3
TGCGCCAGCAGCCAAGATCCCCCGGGGGTTCCGGATACGCAGTATTTT | CASSQDPPGVPDTQYF | NA | NA | TRBJ2-3 | TRBV4-3
TGTGCCAGCAGTGAATTGGGACAGGGGGGCTCGCCCCAGCATTTT | CASSELGQGGSPQHF | TRBD1 | NA | TRBJ1-5 | TRBV6-1
TGTGCCAGCAGAGGGACAGCGCAGACCTACGAGCAGTACTTC | CASRGTAQTYEQYF | TRBD1 | NA | TRBJ2-7 | TRBV2
TGTGCCAGCAGTTCTGCCGGGACAGGGAACAATGAGCAGTTCTTC | CASSSAGTGNNEQFF | TRBD1 | NA | TRBJ2-1 | TRBV6-5
TGTGCCAGCAGGAGGGCGGGAGGACTAAGAGATACGCAGTATTTT | CASRRAGGLRDTQYF | TRBD2 | NA | TRBJ2-3 | TRBV7-2
TGTGCCAGTAGTAGAGGGGGCGGTCTCTATGAGCAGTTCTTC | CASSRGGGLYEQFF | TRBD1 | NA | TRBJ2-1 | TRBV19
TGTGCCAGCAGAGGGACTAGCGTAAGCAATGAGCAGTTCTTC | CASRGTSVSNEQFF | TRBD2 | NA | TRBJ2-1 | TRBV6-5
TGTGACTTACCTACAGGGGGCCAGGGGAACACTGAAGCTTTCTTT | CDLPTGGQGNTEAFF | TRBD1 | NA | TRBJ1-1 | TRBV19
TGCGCCAGCAGCCAAGTGGGCAGCGGGAAGCAGTTCTTC | CASSQVGSGKQFF | TRBD2 | NA | TRBJ2-1 | TRBV4-3
TGTGCCAGCAGCCTTTACAGGGGGCGAAGAGACAACTATGGCTACACCTTC | CASSLYRGRRDNYGYTF | TRBD1 | NA | TRBJ1-2 | TRBV7-2
TGTGCCAGCAGTACAGGGGCTCTGTATGGCTACACCTTC | CASSTGALYGYTF | TRBD1 | NA | TRBJ1-2 | TRBV2
TGTGCCAGTAGTCCCGGGACAGGCAGCACAGATACGCAGTATTTT | CASSPGTGSTDTQYF | TRBD1 | NA | TRBJ2-3 | TRBV19
TGTGCCAGCAGCTTAAAGACTAGCAGACCCGGGGAGCTGTTTTTT | CASSLKTSRPGELFF | TRBD2 | NA | TRBJ2-2 | TRBV7-2
TGCACCAGCAGCCAAGATTGTGGCCCCGGGACTAGCGGCTCCTACGAGCAGTACTTC | CTSSQDCGPGTSGSYEQYF | NA | NA | TRBJ2-7 | TRBV1